This passage covers 16 T cell receptor beta chains from one sample sequenced in a study of early T cells in non-severe SARS-CoV-2 infection. TCRdb redid the calling of the 5' RACE reads with MiXCR, one entry per CDR3 protein. The sample has about 11,000 distinct CDR3 sequences, 4.8% seen once. Sequenced sample: whole blood. The receptors come from an adult who was a healthcare worker with PCR-confirmed SARS-CoV-2 infection or an uninfected control (not recorded which).

This clonotype was counted a few times. This chain links TRBV24-1 with TRBJ2-2, with D perhaps given as TRBD1 or TRBD2 (6 bases each). Between the trimmed V and J ends, which lost 8 bases and 5 bases, there was a span of 14 bases. Per the germline V gene, CDR1 is KGHDR and CDR2 is SFDVKD. CDR3 length equals 14 residues. The CDR3 loop reads CATKSGAGTGELFF. CDR3 DNA: TGTGCCACCAAATCGGGGGCTGGGACCGGGGAGCTGTTTTTT.

This clonotype was found many times. This chain links TRBV20-1 with TRBJ1-1; D is perhaps TRBD1 (5 bases). The ends were cut back, 4 bases at V and 0 bases at J, with 12 bases in the middle. The CDR3 sequence is 14 residues long. Germline CDR1 DFQATT, CDR2 SNEGSKA (reference sequence). The DNA for the CDR3 is TGCAGTGCTACCCGCGCGGACATGAACACTGAAGCTTTCTTT. Protein: CSATRADMNTEAFF.

In this sample, this clonotype turned up many times. The genes are TRBV20-1 and TRBJ2-5; weak D call: TRBD2 (5 bases). The V gene's germline CDR1 is DFQATT and CDR2 SNEGSKA (reference sequence). CDR3 size: 16 residues. V gave up 0 bases and J gave up 1 base, with 15 bases separating them. CDR3 sequence: CSARDQVGIFQETQYF. The CDR3 DNA follows: TGCAGTGCTAGAGATCAGGTCGGGATATTCCAAGAGACCCAGTACTTC.

V gene TRBV7-7 combines with J gene TRBJ2-5, with D perhaps TRBD1 (5 bases). The CDR3 extends over 14 amino acids. V shed 5 bases and J shed 5 bases, with 15 bases lying between them. Per germline, CDR1 SSHAT and CDR2 FNYEAQ (reference sequence). The DNA for the CDR3 is TGTGCCAGCAGCAAATGGGGCAGACAGGAGACCCAGTACTTC. Translating it yields CASSKWGRQETQYF. The variable domain in full, completed from reference TRBV7-7 and TRBJ2-5, reads GAGVSQSPRYKVTKRGQDVTLRCDPISSHATLYWYQQALGQGPEFLTYFNYEAQPDKSGLPSDRFSAERPEGSISTLTIQRTEQRDSAMYRCASSKWGRQETQYFGPGTRLLVL.

The chain uses TRBV19 and TRBJ2-7; either TRBD1 or TRBD2 may fit D (6 bases each). Germline lookup yields CDR1 LNHDA and CDR2 SQIVND (reference sequence). Trimming stripped 8 bases from V and 5 bases from J, with 19 bases between. CDR3 length: 14 residues. This chain's CDR3 is CASSLLVGGHEQYF. The CDR3, as DNA: TGTGCCAGTTCCCTCCTGGTGGGGGGCCACGAGCAGTACTTC.

By share, this clonotype counts as medium-sized (0.01 to 0.1%). The chain carries TRBV6-1 and TRBJ1-5; D not resolved. Between the trimmed V and J ends, which lost 3 bases and 5 bases, there was a span of 8 bases. Germline V gene lookup returns CDR1 MNHNS and CDR2 SASEGT. This CDR3 has 13 residues. The CDR3 bases are TGTGCCAGCAGTGAGCCTGATTATCAGCCCCAGCATTTT. Residues: CASSEPDYQPQHF.

This chain joins TRBV28 and TRBJ2-2, with D unclear. Trimming pared 8 bases from V and 1 base from J, leaving 5 bases between. This CDR3 region has 12 residues. Germline lookup yields CDR1 MDHEN and CDR2 SYDVKM. CDR3 sequence reads: CASRQNTGELFF. The CDR3 bases are TGTGCCAGCCGCCAGAACACCGGGGAGCTGTTTTTT.

This clonotype is classed as medium-sized (0.01 to 0.1%). The chain combines TRBV19 with TRBJ2-7, with D perhaps given as TRBD1 or TRBD2 (5 bases each). Per germline, CDR1 LNHDA and CDR2 SQIVND (reference sequence). V lost 3 bases and J lost 4, with 13 bases in between. The CDR3 contains 14 residues. This CDR3 is CASSIGQGEYEQYF. The CDR3 DNA is TGTGCCAGTAGTATTGGGCAGGGAGAGTACGAGCAGTACTTC.

This clonotype was picked up many times. The V and J genes are TRBV11-2 and TRBJ2-3, with D possibly matching TRBD2 (5 bases). CDR3 length: 16 amino acids. V gave up 4 bases and J gave up 2 bases, with 16 bases separating them. Germline CDR1 reads SGHAT; CDR2 reads FQNNGV. CDR3 coding DNA: TGTGCCAGCAGCTCCTTTGAGGAGCGGAACACAGATACGCAGTATTTT. As protein: CASSSFEERNTDTQYF.

This clonotype has a count of ten or more. This chain connects TRBV9 to TRBJ1-2; TRBD1 aligns across 8 bases. Germline CDR1 and CDR2: SGDLS and YYNGEE. CDR3 length: 14 amino acids. The J segment lost 5 bases and the V segment lost 4 bases, leaving 7 bases of the junction unmatched. The CDR3 spells CASSPQGGYYGYTF. The CDR3 DNA reads as TGTGCCAGCAGCCCACAGGGGGGTTATTATGGCTACACCTTC.

In its sample, this clonotype ranks as medium-sized. V gene TRBV7-8 combines with J gene TRBJ2-6; a possible D gene is TRBD2 (5 bases). The germline CDR1 and CDR2 sequences are SGHVS and FQNEAQ. The V end lost 4 bases, the J end lost 0 bases, and 10 bases lay between the germline ends. CDR3 length: 16 residues. The CDR3 DNA reads as TGTGCCAGCAGCTCAAGCGGCGACTCTGGGGCCAACGTCCTGACTTTC. Translation gives CASSSSGDSGANVLTF.

This clonotype came up many times. J is TRBJ1-1 and V is TRBV5-6; D perhaps matches TRBD1 (5 bases). The germline V gene has CDR1 SGHDT and CDR2 YYEEEE. The CDR3 is 17 amino acids. The V end was cut by 1 base, the J end by 2 bases, with 18 bases between. The CDR3 nucleotides read TGTGCCAGCAGCTTGAGACGGGGGTCGACCCGTAACACTGAAGCTTTCTTT. It codes for CASSLRRGSTRNTEAFF.

This clonotype was counted at least ten times. The chain couples TRBV7-2 to TRBJ1-4; a weak D match, TRBD1 (6 bases). Germline values: CDR1 SGHTA, CDR2 FQGNSA. V lost 5 bases and J lost 8, with 12 bases in between. The CDR3 contains 13 residues. CDR3 region: CASSPGQSEKLFF. The CDR3 region has the DNA TGTGCCAGCAGCCCCGGACAGAGCGAAAAACTGTTTTTT.

This clonotype was picked up many times. V and J are TRBV6-5 and TRBJ1-1; 7 bases align to TRBD1. The CDR3 has 14 residues. V lost 6 bases and J lost 5; bases outside the gene matches: 9. Germline lookup yields CDR1 MNHEY and CDR2 SVGAGI. CDR3 sequence (DNA): TGTGCCAGCAGAAGAGACAGGGTTTTAACTGAAGCTTTCTTT. This encodes CASRRDRVLTEAFF.

In its sample, this clonotype is medium-sized. The chain couples TRBV29-1 to TRBJ2-1; TRBD2 aligns across 9 bases. Germline V lookup: CDR1 SQVTM, CDR2 ANQGSEA. This CDR3 spans 14 amino acids. V trimming: 4 bases; J trimming: 15 bases; junction bases outside the gene matches: 16. CDR3 protein: CSVVPAVPGLAWFF. In DNA form, the CDR3 reads TGCAGCGTTGTGCCCGCAGTACCGGGACTAGCCTGGTTCTTC.

This clonotype ranks as medium-sized. Written as DNA, the CDR3 is TGTGCCAGCAGTTGGGGAGAGCGTAATCAGCCCCAGCATTTT. Encoded protein: CASSWGERNQPQHF. The gene calls are TRBV6-1 and TRBJ1-5; D unclear. Germline-derived CDR1 and CDR2 are MNHNS and SASEGT. The CDR3 is 14 amino acids. Trimming cost V 5 bases and J 4 bases, with 12 bases left between them.